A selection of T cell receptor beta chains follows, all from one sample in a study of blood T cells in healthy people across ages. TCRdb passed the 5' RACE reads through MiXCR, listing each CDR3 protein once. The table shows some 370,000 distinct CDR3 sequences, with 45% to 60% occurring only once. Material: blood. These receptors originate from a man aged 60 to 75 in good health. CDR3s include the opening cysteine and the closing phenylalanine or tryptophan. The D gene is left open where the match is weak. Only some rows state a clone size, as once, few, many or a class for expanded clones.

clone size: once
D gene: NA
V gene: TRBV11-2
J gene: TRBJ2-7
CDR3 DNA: TGTGCCAGCAGCTCAGGACGACAGACCTACGAGCAGTACTTC
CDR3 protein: CASSSGRQTYEQYF

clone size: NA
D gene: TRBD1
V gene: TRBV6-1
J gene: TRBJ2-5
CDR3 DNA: TGTGCCAGCAGTGAGGAGACCGGGACAGTCCAAGAGACCCAGTACTTC
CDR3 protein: CASSEETGTVQETQYF

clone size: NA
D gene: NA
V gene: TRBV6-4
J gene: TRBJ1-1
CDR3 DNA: TGTGCCAGCAGTGACTCGTCTAAGGGTTCTGAAGCTTTCTTT
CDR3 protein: CASSDSSKGSEAFF

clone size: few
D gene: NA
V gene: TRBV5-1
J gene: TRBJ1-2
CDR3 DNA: TGCGCCAGCAGCTCCGTGCGGGGGCCAGAGATCTATGGCTACACCTTC
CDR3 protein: CASSSVRGPEIYGYTF

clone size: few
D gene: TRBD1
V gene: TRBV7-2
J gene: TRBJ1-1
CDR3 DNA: TGTGCCAGCAGCCAGACAGGGAGGAACACTGAAGCTTTCTTT
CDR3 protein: CASSQTGRNTEAFF

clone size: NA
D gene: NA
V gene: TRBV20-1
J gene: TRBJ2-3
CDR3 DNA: TGCAGTGCTAGATTGGCTTCTAGCGCCACAGATACGCAGTATTTT
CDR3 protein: CSARLASSATDTQYF

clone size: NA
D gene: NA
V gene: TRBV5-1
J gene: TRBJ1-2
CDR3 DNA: TGCGCCAGCAGCCCGGAGGTGGCAGGGCCTACTGGTGGCTACACCTTC
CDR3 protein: CASSPEVAGPTGGYTF

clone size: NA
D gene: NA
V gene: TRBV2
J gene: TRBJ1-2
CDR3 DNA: TGTGCCAGCAGTTCTGAGGACTATGGCTACACCTTC
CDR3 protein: CASSSEDYGYTF

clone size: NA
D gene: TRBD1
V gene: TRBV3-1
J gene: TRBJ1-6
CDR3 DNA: TGTGCCAGCAGCCGCCCGGACAGGGCTTTCGACTCACCCCTCCACTTT
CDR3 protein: CASSRPDRAFDSPLHF

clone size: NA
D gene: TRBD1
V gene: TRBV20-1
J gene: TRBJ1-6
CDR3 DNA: TGCAGTGCAGGGGGAGGGGACAGTAACTATAATTCACCCCTCCACTTT
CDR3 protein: CSAGGGDSNYNSPLHF

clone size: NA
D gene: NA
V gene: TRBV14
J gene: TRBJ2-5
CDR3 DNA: TGTGCCAGCAGCCCACATTTGGGACCGGGTGGCTCTCGAGAGACCCAGTACTTC
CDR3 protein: CASSPHLGPGGSRETQYF

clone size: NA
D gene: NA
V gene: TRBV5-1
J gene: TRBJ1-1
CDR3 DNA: TGCGCCAGCAGCGCCTCGGCGGCCACTGAAGCTTTCTTT
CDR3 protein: CASSASAATEAFF

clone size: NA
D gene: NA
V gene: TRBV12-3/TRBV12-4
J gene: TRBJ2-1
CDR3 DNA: TGTGCCAGCAGTCCCTCGGGGCGAAGTTACAATGAGCAGTTCTTC
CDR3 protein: CASSPSGRSYNEQFF

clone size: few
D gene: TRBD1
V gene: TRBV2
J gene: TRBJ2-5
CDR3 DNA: TGTGCCAGCAGGGGGACAGGGGGAGGAGAGACCCAGTACTTC
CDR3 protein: CASRGTGGGETQYF

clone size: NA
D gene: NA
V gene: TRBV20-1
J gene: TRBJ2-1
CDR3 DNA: TGCAGTGCTAGAGATCCCCTGGGGCACTTCCATGAGCAGTTCTTC
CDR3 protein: CSARDPLGHFHEQFF

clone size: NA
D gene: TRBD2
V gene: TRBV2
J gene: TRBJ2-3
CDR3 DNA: TGTGCCAGCTCGGCGGTGGGAGGGGCAGATACGCAGTATTTT
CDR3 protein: CASSAVGGADTQYF

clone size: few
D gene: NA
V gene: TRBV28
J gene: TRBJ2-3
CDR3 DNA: TGTGCCAGCAGTTTCAGAGGCCCAGATACGCAGTATTTT
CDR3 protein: CASSFRGPDTQYF

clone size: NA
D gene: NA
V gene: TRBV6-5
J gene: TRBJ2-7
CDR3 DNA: TGTGCCAGCAGTTACTCGATAAACTCTTGGTACGAGCAGTACTTC
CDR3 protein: CASSYSINSWYEQYF

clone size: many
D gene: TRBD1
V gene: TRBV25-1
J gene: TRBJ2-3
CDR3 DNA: TGTGCCAGCAGTGAGGGACAGCCCGGGGATACGCAGTATTTT
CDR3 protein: CASSEGQPGDTQYF

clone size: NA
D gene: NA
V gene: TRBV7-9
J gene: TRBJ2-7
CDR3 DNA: TGTGCCAGCAGCGGACTGGGGGGCGTGCAGTACTTC
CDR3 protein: CASSGLGGVQYF

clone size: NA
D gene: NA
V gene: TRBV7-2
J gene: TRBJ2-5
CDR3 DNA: TGTGCCAGCAGCACAGACCAAGAGACCCAGTACTTC
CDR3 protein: CASSTDQETQYF

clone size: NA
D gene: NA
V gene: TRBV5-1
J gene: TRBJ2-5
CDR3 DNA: TGCGCCAGCAGCTGGGTCGGGGCCAAGCAAGAGACCCAGTACTTC
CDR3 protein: CASSWVGAKQETQYF

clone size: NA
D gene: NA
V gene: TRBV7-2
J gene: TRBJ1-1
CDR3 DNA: TGTGCCAGCAGCTCCTCCTATGAGGGAGAAGCTTTCTTT
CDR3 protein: CASSSSYEGEAFF

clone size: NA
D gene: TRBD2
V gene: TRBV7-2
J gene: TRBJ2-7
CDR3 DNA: TGTGCCAGCAGCTTTTACCCGAGACTAGCTAGTTACGAGCAGTACTTC
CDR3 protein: CASSFYPRLASYEQYF

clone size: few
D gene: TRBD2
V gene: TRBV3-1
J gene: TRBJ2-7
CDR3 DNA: TGTGCCAGCAGCCAAGATGGTCCCAGCGGGGACTCAGAGAATGAGCAGTACTTC
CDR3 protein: CASSQDGPSGDSENEQYF